This is a list of T cell receptor beta chains from one sample in a study of naive and memory T cell subsets. Via MiXCR, TCRdb re-called the 5' RACE reads, giving one row per CDR3 protein. The data hold more than 25,000 distinct CDR3 sequences, with under 25% observed a single time. The origin of the receptors is a female donor in good health. Both conserved end residues are part of each CDR3. A D gene is named only where the DNA matches it firmly. Clone size is not always given. Where it is, it says once, few, many or a class for expanded clones.

D,size,V,J,DNA,CDR3
.,.,TRBV10-2,TRBJ2-3,TGCGCCAGCAGAGCTACAGCAGATACGCAGTATTTT,CASRATADTQYF
.,many,TRBV29-1,TRBJ2-3,TGCAGCGCCGCGGGCCAGGGTTTAGGCACAGATACGCAGTATTTT,CSAAGQGLGTDTQYF
.,many,TRBV27,TRBJ2-1,TGTGCCAGCAGTTTAAACTCCTACAATGAGCAGTTCTTC,CASSLNSYNEQFF
.,few,TRBV7-2,TRBJ2-7,TGTGCCTCGCGAGACCCCCCCCTCGAGCAGTACTTC,CASRDPPLEQYF
TRBD1,.,TRBV20-1,TRBJ2-1,TGCAGTGCCCCTGAGGGACAGGGGTGGAATGAGCAGTTCTTC,CSAPEGQGWNEQFF
.,few,TRBV29-1,TRBJ1-1,TGCAGCGTTGGTGCGAACACTGAAGCTTTCTTT,CSVGANTEAFF
.,.,TRBV11-3,TRBJ2-2,TGTGCCAGAAGAAATAAAGCGGAGGGAGGGGAGCTGTTTTTT,CARRNKAEGGELFF
.,.,TRBV12-3/TRBV12-4,TRBJ2-1,TGTGCCAGCAGTCCCTTTAGCGCCATTTACAATGAGCAGTTCTTC,CASSPFSAIYNEQFF
TRBD1,.,TRBV7-2,TRBJ1-5,TGTGCCAGCAGCTTCACTCCCGGGACAGGTTTCAATCAGCCCCAGCATTTT,CASSFTPGTGFNQPQHF
TRBD2,many,TRBV20-1,TRBJ2-1,TGCAGTGCTGGAAGCGGGAGGGGGTACAATGAGCAGTTCTTC,CSAGSGRGYNEQFF
.,few,TRBV20-1,TRBJ1-1,TGCAGTGGAGAGGGAGGGGGGAACACTGAAGCTTTCTTT,CSGEGGGNTEAFF
.,.,TRBV12-3/TRBV12-4,TRBJ2-7,TGTGCCAGCAGTTTATCTCGTCGCGGAGAGCAGTACTTC,CASSLSRRGEQYF
TRBD2,medium-sized,TRBV4-1,TRBJ2-1,TGCGCCAGCAGCCATTTTAGCGGGCGAGAGCAGTTCTTC,CASSHFSGREQFF
.,.,TRBV20-1,TRBJ2-7,TGCAGTGCTAAACAGGGTGGGGAGCAGTACTTC,CSAKQGGEQYF
TRBD1,.,TRBV20-1,TRBJ1-1,TGCAGTGCGAAACAGGGGGTATGGACTGAAGCTTTCTTT,CSAKQGVWTEAFF
.,.,TRBV6-2/TRBV6-3,TRBJ2-6,TGTGCCAGCAGTTACTCCTCCTCTGGGGCCAACGTCCTGACTTTC,CASSYSSSGANVLTF
.,many,TRBV6-1,TRBJ2-5,TGTGCCAGCAGCCTAACAGGCCACGAGACCCAGTACTTC,CASSLTGHETQYF
TRBD1,few,TRBV29-1,TRBJ1-2,TGCAGCTCCGTAGGGGGACAGAACTATGGCTACACCTTC,CSSVGGQNYGYTF
.,medium-sized,TRBV11-2,TRBJ2-7,TGTGCCAGCAGCTCGCAGGACTACGAGCAGTACTTC,CASSSQDYEQYF
.,.,TRBV20-1,TRBJ2-7,TGCAGTGCCGAAATGGACTACGAGCAGTACTTC,CSAEMDYEQYF
.,medium-sized,TRBV5-5,TRBJ2-5,TGTGCCAGCAGCCTGGACAGAGCCGAAGAGACCCAGTACTTC,CASSLDRAEETQYF
.,few,TRBV29-1,TRBJ2-7,TGCAGCGTGAAAGGGTCAGGGAAGTCTGCCGAGCAGTACTTC,CSVKGSGKSAEQYF
.,few,TRBV20-1,TRBJ2-7,TGCAGTGCCGCCGGGAACCCCCAGACCTACGAGCAGTACTTC,CSAAGNPQTYEQYF
.,medium-sized,TRBV7-9,TRBJ2-1,TGTGCCAGCAGCCAACGTAGCTCTCCAAAGTACAATGAGCAGTTCTTC,CASSQRSSPKYNEQFF
TRBD1,few,TRBV20-1,TRBJ2-3,TGCAGTGCTAGATCGGGACAGACAGATACGCAGTATTTT,CSARSGQTDTQYF
.,medium-sized,TRBV20-1,TRBJ1-1,TGCAGTGCGGGTCGAGGGAACACTGAAGCTTTCTTT,CSAGRGNTEAFF
TRBD1,.,TRBV7-2,TRBJ2-2,TGTGCCAGCACCTTACGAATCTCGACAGGGAGCTCCGGGGAGCTGTTTTTT,CASTLRISTGSSGELFF
TRBD2,many,TRBV7-3,TRBJ2-3,TGTGCCAGCAGGCCCGTTAGCGGGGGAAACACAGATACGCAGTATTTT,CASRPVSGGNTDTQYF
TRBD2,many,TRBV20-1,TRBJ2-1,TGCAGTGCTACAGCGGGAGGGCCTGGGGAGCAGTTCTTC,CSATAGGPGEQFF
TRBD1,many,TRBV3-1,TRBJ1-1,TGTGCCAGCAGCCAAGCCCTAGACAGGGTGGCTTTCTTT,CASSQALDRVAFF
.,few,TRBV7-2,TRBJ2-1,TGTGCCAGCAGCCCCGCGGGGTACTACAATGAGCAGTTCTTC,CASSPAGYYNEQFF
TRBD2,few,TRBV6-5,TRBJ2-2,TGTGCCAGCAGGAAACTAGCGGGAGACCGGGAGCTGTTTTTT,CASRKLAGDRELFF
.,medium-sized,TRBV5-1,TRBJ2-1,TGCGCCAGCAGCAACCTGGAGGGGGGGGCCGAAAATGAGCAGTTCTTC,CASSNLEGGAENEQFF
.,.,TRBV12-3/TRBV12-4,TRBJ1-2,TGTGCCAGCGAAAGGACTGTCCGGCCCACCTTC,CASERTVRPTF
TRBD1,few,TRBV6-5,TRBJ1-6,TGTGCCAGCAGCCCACGCCTCCGACAGGGCAATTCACCCCTCCACTTT,CASSPRLRQGNSPLHF
TRBD2,.,TRBV7-9,TRBJ2-3,TGTGCCAGCAGCTTAGATCTACGACTAGCGGGCACAGATACGCAGTATTTT,CASSLDLRLAGTDTQYF
.,.,TRBV29-1,TRBJ2-3,TGCAGCGTTGACAGGGCAAGCACAGATACGCAGTATTTT,CSVDRASTDTQYF
.,.,TRBV29-1,TRBJ2-1,TGCAGCGTTGAGAAGGGAAACTCCTACAATGAGCAGTTCTTC,CSVEKGNSYNEQFF
.,few,TRBV29-1,TRBJ1-5,TGCAGCGTTGGCTCCGTCCAGCCCCAGCATTTT,CSVGSVQPQHF
.,many,TRBV20-1,TRBJ2-7,TGCAGTGCTAGAGTTCGGGGGCAGTACGAGCAGTACTTC,CSARVRGQYEQYF
.,few,TRBV20-1,TRBJ1-5,TGCAGTGCTAGTTTAGGACGTGGCAATCAGCCCCAGCATTTT,CSASLGRGNQPQHF
.,.,TRBV20-1,TRBJ1-5,TGCAGTGCGCAGCCCTATAGCAATCAGCCCCAGAATTTT,CSAQPYSNQPQNF
.,medium-sized,TRBV20-1,TRBJ2-7,TGCAGTGCTAGTGGCGGGGAGCCTTACGAGCAGTACTTC,CSASGGEPYEQYF
.,medium-sized,TRBV9,TRBJ2-3,TGTGCCAGCAGCTTAACCCCCTATCGGGATACGCAGTATTTT,CASSLTPYRDTQYF
.,few,TRBV2,TRBJ2-7,TGTGCCAGCAGTGCAGGAACCTACGAGCAGTACTTC,CASSAGTYEQYF
.,few,TRBV4-3,TRBJ2-7,TGCGCCAGCAGCCAGGATTGGACAGCACCGACCTACGAGCAGTACTTC,CASSQDWTAPTYEQYF
.,medium-sized,TRBV29-1,TRBJ1-1,TGCAGCGGGTCAGGGGCCACTGAAGCTTTCTTT,CSGSGATEAFF
TRBD2,few,TRBV29-1,TRBJ2-1,TGCAGCGCCAGGACTAGCGGGAGGGCCGGGAGCTCCTACAATGAGCAGTTCTTC,CSARTSGRAGSSYNEQFF
.,.,TRBV12-5,TRBJ2-7,TGTGCTAGTGGTTCGGGACCAGCTACCGAGCAGTACTTC,CASGSGPATEQYF
.,.,TRBV12-3/TRBV12-4,TRBJ1-3,TGTGCCAGCAGCCCCCGACTGACCTTCTCTGGAAACACCATATATTTT,CASSPRLTFSGNTIYF